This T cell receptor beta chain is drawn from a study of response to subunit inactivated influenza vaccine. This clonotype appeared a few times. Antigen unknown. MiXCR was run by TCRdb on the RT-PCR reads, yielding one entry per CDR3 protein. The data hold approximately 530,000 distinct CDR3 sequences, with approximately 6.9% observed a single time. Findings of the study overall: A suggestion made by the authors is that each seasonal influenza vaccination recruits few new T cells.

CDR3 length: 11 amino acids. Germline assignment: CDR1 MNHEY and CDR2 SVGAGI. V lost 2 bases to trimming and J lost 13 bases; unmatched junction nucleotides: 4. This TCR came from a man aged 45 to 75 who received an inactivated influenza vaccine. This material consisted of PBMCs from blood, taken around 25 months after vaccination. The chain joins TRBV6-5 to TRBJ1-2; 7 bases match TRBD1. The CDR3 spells CASSYAGGVTF. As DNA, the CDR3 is TGTGCCAGCAGTTACGCAGGGGGAGTCACCTTC.